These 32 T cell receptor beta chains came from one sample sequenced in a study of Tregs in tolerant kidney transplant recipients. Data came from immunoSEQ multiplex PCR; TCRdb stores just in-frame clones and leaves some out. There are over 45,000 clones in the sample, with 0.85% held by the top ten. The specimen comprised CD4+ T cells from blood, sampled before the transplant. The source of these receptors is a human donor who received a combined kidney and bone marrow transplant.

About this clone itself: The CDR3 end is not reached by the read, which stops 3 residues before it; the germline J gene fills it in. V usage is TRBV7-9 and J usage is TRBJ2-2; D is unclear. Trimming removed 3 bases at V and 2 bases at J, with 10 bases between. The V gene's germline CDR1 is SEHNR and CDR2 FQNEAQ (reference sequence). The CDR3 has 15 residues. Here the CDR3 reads CASSFAETNTGELFF. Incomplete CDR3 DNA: TGTGCCAGCAGCTTCGCGGAGACTAACACCGGGGAG.

CDR3 DNA, as far as it was read: TGTGCCAGCAGGCAGGGACAGGTCTGGTACCAAGAGACC. This gives the protein CASRQGQVWYQET. In full, the CDR3 is CASRQGQVWYQETQYF. The V call is TRBV2, the J call TRBJ2-5; 8 nucleotides align to TRBD1. From the germline J gene comes the end of the CDR3, since the read stops 3 residues before it. J was trimmed by 0 bases and V by 6 bases; bases with no gene match: 9. The CDR3 totals 16 residues. Germline values: CDR1 SNHLY, CDR2 FYNNEI.

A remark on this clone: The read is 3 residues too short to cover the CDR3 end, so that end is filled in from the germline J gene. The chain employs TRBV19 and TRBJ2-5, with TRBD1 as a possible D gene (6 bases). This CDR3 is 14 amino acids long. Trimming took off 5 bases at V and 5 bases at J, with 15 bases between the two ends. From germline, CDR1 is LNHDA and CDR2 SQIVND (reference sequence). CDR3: CASSPQGTPETQYF. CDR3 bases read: TGTGCCAGTAGTCCCCAAGGGACACCGGAGACC.

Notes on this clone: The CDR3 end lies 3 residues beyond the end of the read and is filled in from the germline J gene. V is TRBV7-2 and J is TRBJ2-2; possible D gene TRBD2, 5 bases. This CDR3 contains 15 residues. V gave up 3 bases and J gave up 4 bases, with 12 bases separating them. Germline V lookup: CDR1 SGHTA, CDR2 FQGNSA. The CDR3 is CASSLGADLTGELFF. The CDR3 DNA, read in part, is TGTGCCAGCAGCTTGGGAGCGGACCTCACCGGGGAG.

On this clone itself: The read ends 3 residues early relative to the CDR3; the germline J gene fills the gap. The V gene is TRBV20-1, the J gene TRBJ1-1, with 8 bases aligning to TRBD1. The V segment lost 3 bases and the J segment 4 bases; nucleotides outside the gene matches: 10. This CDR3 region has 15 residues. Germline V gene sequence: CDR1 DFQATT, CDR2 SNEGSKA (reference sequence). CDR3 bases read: TGCAGTGCTAGTACCGGGACAGGCCTGGTCACTGAA. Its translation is CSASTGTGLVTE. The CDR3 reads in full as CSASTGTGLVTEAFF.

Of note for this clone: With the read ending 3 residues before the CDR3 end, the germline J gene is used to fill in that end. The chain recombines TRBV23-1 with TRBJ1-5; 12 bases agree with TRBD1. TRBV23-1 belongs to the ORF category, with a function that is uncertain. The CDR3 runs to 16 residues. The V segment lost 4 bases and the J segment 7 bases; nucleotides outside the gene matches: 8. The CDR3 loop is CASSLGTGGLGQPQHF. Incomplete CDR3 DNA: TGCGCCAGCAGTCTAGGGACAGGGGGCTTAGGGCAGCCC.

This CDR3 is CASSFNGETQYF. The CDR3 bases that were read are TGTGCCAGCAGCTTTAACGGGGAGACG. The rearrangement links TRBV11-2 to TRBJ2-3, with TRBD2 as a possible D gene (5 bases). With the read ending 3 residues before the CDR3 end, the germline J gene is used to fill in that end. The CDR3 has 12 residues. Looked up from germline, CDR1 is SGHAT and CDR2 is FQNNGV.

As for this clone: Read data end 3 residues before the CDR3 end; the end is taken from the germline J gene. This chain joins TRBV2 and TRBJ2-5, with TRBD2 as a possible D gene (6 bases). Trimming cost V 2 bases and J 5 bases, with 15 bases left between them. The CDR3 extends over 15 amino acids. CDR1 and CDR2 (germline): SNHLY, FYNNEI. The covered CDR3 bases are TGTGCCAGCAGTGAAAACGGGGGAGTCACCGAGACC. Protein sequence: CASSENGGVTET. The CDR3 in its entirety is CASSENGGVTETQYF. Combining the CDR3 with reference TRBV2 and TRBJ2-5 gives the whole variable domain EPEVTQTPSHQVTQMGQEVILRCVPISNHLYFYWYRQILGQKVEFLVSFYNNEISEKSEIFDDQFSVERPDGSNFTLKIRSTKLEDSAMYFCASSENGGVTETQYFGPGTRLLVL.

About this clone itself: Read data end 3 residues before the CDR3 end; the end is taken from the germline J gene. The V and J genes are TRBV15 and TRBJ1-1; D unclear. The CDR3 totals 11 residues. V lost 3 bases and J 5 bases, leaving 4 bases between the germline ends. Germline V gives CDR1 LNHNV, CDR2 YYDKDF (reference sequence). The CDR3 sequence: CATSSLTEAFF. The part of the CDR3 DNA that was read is TGTGCCACCAGCAGTCTGACTGAA.

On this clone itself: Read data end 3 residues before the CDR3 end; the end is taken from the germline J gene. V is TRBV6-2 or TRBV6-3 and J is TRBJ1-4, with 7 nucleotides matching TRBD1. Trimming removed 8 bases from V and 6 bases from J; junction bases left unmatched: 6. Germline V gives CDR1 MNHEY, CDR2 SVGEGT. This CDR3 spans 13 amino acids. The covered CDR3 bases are TGTGCCAGCCGGGCAGGGGGTCATGAAAAA. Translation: CASRAGGHEK. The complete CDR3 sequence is CASRAGGHEKLFF.

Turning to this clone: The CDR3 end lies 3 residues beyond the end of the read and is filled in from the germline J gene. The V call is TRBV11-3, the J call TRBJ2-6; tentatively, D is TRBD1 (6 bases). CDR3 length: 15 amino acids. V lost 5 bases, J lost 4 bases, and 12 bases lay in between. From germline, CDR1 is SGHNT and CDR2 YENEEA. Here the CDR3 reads CASSIGGSGANVLTF. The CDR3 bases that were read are TGTGCCAGCAGCATTGGGGGCTCCGGGGCCAACGTC. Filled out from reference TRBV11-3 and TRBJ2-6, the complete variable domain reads EAGVVQSPRYKIIEKKQPVAFWCNPISGHNTLYWYLQNLGQGPELLIRYENEEAVDDSQLPKDRFSAERLKGVDSTLKIQPAELGDSAVYLCASSIGGSGANVLTFGAGSRLTVL.

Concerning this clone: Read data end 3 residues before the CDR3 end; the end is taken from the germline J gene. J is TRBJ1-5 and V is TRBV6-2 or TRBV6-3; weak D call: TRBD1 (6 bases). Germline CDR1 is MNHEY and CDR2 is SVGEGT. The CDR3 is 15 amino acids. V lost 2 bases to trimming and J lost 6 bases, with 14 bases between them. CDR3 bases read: TGTGCCAGCAGTTACCGGACAGTCCGTTCTCAGCCC. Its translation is CASSYRTVRSQP. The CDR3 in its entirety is CASSYRTVRSQPQHF.

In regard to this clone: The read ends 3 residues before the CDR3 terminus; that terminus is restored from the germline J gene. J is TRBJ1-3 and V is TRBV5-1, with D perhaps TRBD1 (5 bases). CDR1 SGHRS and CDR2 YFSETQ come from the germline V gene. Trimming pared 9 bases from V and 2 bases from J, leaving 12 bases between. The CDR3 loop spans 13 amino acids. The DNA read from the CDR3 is TGCGCCACGACGGGACTCGCTGGAAACACC. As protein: CATTGLAGNT. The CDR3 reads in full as CATTGLAGNTIYF. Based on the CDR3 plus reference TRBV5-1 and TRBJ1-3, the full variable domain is KAGVTQTPRYLIKTRGQQVTLSCSPISGHRSVSWYQQTPGQGLQFLFEYFSETQRNKGNFPGRFSGRQFSNSRSEMNVSTLELGDSALYLCATTGLAGNTIYFGEGSWLTVV.

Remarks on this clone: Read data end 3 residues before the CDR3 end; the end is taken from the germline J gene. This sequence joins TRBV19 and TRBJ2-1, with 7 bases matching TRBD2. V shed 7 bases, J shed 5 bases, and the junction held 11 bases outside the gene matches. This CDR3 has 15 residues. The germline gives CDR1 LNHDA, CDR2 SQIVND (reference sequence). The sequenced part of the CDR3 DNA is TGTGCCAGTACTCCCTTCTTGGGGGGGAACAATGAG. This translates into CASTPFLGGNNE. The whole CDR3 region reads CASTPFLGGNNEQFF.

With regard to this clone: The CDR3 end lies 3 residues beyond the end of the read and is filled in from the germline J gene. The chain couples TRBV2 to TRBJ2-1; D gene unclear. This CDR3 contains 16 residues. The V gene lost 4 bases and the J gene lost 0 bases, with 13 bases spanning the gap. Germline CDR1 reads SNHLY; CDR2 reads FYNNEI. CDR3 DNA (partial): TGTGCCAGCAGTGTTACCCGACTTAGCTCCTACAATGAG. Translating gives CASSVTRLSSYNE. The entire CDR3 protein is CASSVTRLSSYNEQFF.

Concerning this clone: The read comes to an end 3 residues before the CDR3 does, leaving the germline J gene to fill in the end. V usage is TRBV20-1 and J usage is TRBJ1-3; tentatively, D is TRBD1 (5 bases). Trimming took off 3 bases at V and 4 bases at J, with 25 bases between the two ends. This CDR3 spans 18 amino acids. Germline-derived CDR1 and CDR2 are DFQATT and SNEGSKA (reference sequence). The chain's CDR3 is CSASKGLRGRSRGNTIYF. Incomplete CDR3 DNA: TGCAGTGCTAGTAAGGGACTGCGTGGACGCTCACGAGGAAACACC.

The CDR3 is CSARGQGHANQPQHF. The sequenced CDR3 bases are TGCAGTGCTAGAGGGCAGGGGCATGCCAATCAGCCC. J is TRBJ1-5 and V is TRBV20-1, with D perhaps TRBD1 (6 bases). Read data end 3 residues before the CDR3 end; the end is taken from the germline J gene. This CDR3 has 15 residues. Trimming cost V 1 base and J 3 bases, with 13 bases left between them. Germline V CDR1 and CDR2: DFQATT, SNEGSKA (reference sequence).

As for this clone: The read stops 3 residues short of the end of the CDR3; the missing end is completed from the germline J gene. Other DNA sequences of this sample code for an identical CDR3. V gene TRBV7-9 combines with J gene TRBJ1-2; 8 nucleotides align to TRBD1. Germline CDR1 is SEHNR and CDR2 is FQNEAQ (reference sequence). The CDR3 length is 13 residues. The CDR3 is CASSFDRGGGYTF. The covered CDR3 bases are TGTGCCAGCAGCTTCGACAGGGGTGGCGGC.

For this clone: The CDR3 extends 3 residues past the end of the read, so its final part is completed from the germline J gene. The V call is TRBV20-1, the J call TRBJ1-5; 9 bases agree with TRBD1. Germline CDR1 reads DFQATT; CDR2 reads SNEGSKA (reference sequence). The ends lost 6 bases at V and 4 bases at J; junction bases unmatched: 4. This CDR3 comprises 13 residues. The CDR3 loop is CSAEGTGNQPQHF. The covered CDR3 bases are TGCAGTGCGGAAGGGACAGGGAATCAGCCC.

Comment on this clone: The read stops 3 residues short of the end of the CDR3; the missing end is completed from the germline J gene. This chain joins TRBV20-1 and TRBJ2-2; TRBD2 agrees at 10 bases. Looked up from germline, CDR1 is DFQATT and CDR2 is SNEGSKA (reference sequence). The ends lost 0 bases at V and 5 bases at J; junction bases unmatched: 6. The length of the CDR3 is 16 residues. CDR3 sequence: CSARDGAGGETGELFF. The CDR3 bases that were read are TGCAGTGCTAGAGACGGAGCGGGAGGGGAGACCGGGGAG.

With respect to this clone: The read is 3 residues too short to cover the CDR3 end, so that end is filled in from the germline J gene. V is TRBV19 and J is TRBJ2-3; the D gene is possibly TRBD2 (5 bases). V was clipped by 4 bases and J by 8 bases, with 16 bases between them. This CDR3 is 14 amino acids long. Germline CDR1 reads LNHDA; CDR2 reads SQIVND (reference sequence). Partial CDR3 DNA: TGTGCCAGTAGTAATAGCGTACCACACACTACG. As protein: CASSNSVPHTT. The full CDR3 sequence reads CASSNSVPHTTQYF. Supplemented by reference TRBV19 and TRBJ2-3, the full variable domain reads DGGITQSPKYLFRKEGQNVTLSCEQNLNHDAMYWYRQDPGQGLRLIYYSQIVNDFQKGDIAEGYSVSREKKESFPLTVTSAQKNPTAFYLCASSNSVPHTTQYFGPGTRLTVL.

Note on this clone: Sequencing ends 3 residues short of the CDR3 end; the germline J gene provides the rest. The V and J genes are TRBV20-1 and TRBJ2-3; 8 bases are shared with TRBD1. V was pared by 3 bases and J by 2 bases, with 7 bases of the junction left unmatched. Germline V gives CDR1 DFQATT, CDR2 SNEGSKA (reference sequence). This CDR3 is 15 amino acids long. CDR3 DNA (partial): TGCAGTGCTAGGATGACAGGGGCGGCCACAGATACG. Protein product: CSARMTGAATDT. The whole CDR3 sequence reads CSARMTGAATDTQYF.

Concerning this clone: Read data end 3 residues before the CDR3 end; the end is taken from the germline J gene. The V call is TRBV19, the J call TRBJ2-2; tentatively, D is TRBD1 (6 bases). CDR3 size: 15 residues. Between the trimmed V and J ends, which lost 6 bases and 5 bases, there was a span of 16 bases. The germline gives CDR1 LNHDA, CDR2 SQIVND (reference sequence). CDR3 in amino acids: CASRAQGRGTGELFF. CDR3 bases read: TGTGCCAGTAGAGCTCAGGGTAGGGGGACCGGGGAG.

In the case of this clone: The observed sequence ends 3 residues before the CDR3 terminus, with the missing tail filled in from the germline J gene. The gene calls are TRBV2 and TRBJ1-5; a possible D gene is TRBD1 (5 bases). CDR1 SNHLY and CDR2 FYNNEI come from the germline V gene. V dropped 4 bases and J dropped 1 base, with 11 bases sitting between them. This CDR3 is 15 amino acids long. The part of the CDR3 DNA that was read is TGTGCCAGCAGTGTCGACAGTATCAGCAATCAGCCC. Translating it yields CASSVDSISNQP. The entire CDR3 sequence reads CASSVDSISNQPQHF.

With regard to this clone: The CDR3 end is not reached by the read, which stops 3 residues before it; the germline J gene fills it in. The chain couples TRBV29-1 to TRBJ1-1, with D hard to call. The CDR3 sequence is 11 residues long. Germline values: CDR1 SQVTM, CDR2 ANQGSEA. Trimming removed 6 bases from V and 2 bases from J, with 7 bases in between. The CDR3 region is CSVTANTEAFF. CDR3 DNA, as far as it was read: TGCAGCGTAACAGCAAACACTGAA.

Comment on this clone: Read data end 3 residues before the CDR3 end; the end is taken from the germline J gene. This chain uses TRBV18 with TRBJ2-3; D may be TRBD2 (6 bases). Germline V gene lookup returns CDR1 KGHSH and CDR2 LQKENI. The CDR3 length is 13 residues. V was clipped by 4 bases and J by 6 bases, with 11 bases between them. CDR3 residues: CASSLGEADTQYF. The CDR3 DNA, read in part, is TGTGCCAGCTCACTCGGGGAGGCGGATACG.

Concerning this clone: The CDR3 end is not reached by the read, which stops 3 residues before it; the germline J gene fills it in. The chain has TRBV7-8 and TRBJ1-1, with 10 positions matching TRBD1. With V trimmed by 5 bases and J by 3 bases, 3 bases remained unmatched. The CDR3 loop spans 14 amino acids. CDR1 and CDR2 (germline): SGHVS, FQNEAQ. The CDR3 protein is CASSLGQGYTEAFF. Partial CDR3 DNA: TGTGCCAGCAGCCTGGGACAGGGGTACACTGAA.

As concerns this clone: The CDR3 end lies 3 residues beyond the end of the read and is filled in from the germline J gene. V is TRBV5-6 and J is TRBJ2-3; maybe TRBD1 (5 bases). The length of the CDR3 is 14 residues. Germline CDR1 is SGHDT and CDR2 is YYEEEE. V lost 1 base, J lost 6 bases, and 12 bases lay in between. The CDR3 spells CASSLLLTGDTQYF. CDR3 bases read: TGTGCCAGCAGCTTGTTATTAACAGGTGATACG.

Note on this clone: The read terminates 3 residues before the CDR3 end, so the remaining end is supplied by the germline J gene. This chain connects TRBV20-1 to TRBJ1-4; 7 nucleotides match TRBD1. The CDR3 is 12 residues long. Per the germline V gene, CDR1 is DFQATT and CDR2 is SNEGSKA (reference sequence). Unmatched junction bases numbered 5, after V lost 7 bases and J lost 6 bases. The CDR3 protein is CSVGTEDEKLFF. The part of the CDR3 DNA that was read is TGCAGTGTTGGGACAGAGGATGAAAAA.

The CDR3 protein is CASSEGQGNEKLFF. The part of the CDR3 DNA that was read is TGTGCCAGCAGTGAGGGGCAGGGCAATGAAAAA. V usage is TRBV6-1 and J usage is TRBJ1-4, with a tentative D call TRBD1 (5 bases). The read finishes 3 residues shy of the CDR3 end, and the germline J gene is used to complete it. CDR1 and CDR2 from the germline V gene are MNHNS and SASEGT. The CDR3 contains 14 residues. V lost 3 bases, J lost 5 bases, and 10 bases lay in between.

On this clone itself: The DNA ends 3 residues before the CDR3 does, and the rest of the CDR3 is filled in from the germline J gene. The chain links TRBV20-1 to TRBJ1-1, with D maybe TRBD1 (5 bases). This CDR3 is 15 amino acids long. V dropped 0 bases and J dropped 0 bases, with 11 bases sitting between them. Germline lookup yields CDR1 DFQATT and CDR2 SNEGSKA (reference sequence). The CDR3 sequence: CSARDRWGMNTEAFF. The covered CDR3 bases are TGCAGTGCTAGAGATCGGTGGGGCATGAACACTGAA.

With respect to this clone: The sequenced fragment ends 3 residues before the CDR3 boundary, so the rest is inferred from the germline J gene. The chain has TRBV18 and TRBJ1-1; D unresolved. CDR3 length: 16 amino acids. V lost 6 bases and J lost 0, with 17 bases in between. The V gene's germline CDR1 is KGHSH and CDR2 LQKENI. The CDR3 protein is CASSQVEASMNTEAFF. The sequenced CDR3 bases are TGTGCCAGCTCCCAGGTGGAGGCCTCTATGAACACTGAA.